Here is one T cell receptor beta chain with its context. Its target is not known. Looked up from germline, CDR1 is SGHTA and CDR2 is FQGTGA. With 5 bases clipped from V and 0 bases from J, the junction kept 6 bases outside the gene matches. CDR3 length: 16 residues. Assay used: immunoSEQ multiplex PCR; TCRdb lists only in-frame clones, some missing. The repertoire holds 30,000 to 40,000 clones, with about 90% as singletons. This record comes from a study of T cells in localized non-small cell lung cancer. Study-level findings and limits: Patients showing higher blood T cell density tended to see longer overall survival. Measurement of T cell clonality placed uninvolved adjacent lung highest, above the level in tumor.

The J gene is TRBJ2-3, the V gene TRBV7-3, with TRBD2 matching over 9 bases. The clonotype originates from a woman aged 40-70 years with stage I lung adenocarcinoma. Sequenced material: peripheral blood, taken before any cancer treatment. CDR3: CASSPASGGSTDTQYF. The CDR3 nucleotides are TGTGCCAGCAGCCCAGCAAGCGGGGGGAGCACAGATACGCAGTATTTT.